This entry is about one T cell receptor beta chain. Its specificity is not known. The sample is drawn from a study of cytomegalovirus exposure and HLA in healthy donors. 13 Jbeta primers and 60 Vbeta primers were used for the PCR. Source study methods: Among the unique TCR beta chains that a later analysis counted, about 81 million in all, roughly 10 million were shared. Here immunoSEQ multiplex PCR was the method, and the copy in TCRdb shows in-frame clones only, minus some. That table is the source of V, J and clone size, and D and trimming were worked out from the DNA. The repertoire holds some 70,000 clones, with roughly 76% as singletons. Germline CDR1 SGHRS, CDR2 YFSETQ. With 1 base removed from V and 1 base from J, the gap between germline ends came to 14 bases. The CDR3 is 16 residues long. Study conclusions and caveats: Later examination showed HLA-associated TCR beta chains had greater clonal expansion than equally common others. Later on, analysis showed that most CMV-associated TCR beta chains appeared to be HLA-restricted. The classifier, whose performance was assessed in both the original and validation cohorts, reportedly diagnosed cytomegalovirus status with high specificity and sensitivity.

Input material: PBMCs. This receptor was identified in a man younger than 35 in good health and CMV-seronegative. This chain joins TRBV5-1 and TRBJ2-5; D possibly corresponds to TRBD1 (6 bases). CDR3 region: CASSLPGTPTQETQYF. The CDR3 bases are TGCGCCAGCAGCTTGCCCGGGACACCCACCCAAGAGACCCAGTACTTC.